The TCR beta chain described here comes from a study of T cell repertoires in cytomegalovirus infection (dated by TCRdb to the late 2010s). Study-level background: Donor HLA type was relevant to the analysis, because carriage of CMV infection together with the matching HLA type was indicated by public TCR beta signatures.

Concerning this clonotype itself: Its cognate antigen has yet to be identified. Base qualities were left out, and no much larger clone turns up one base away.

This sample was sequenced with an Illumina HiSeq 1500. TCRdb trimmed public reads at Q25 via fastp, called clones via MiXCR and kept in-frame beta chains. Rows are unified per CDR3 protein, each entry keeping the most common DNA and genes. This sample has hundreds of thousands of distinct CDR3 sequences in its table, and roughly 24% of those were observed once. Around 7.6% of the sample goes to the ten largest clones. The research as a whole found: In the ex vivo response, HLA-C-restricted CMV-specific TCR beta clonotypes were dominant, and in two of eight donors the single most frequent clonotype came from this HLA-C-restricted group. Cumulative frequency of public TCR beta family members discriminated carriers of CMV infection plus the relevant HLA type in this cohort and an independent 352-donor cohort.

CDR1 and CDR2 were assigned from the germline V gene as MNHEY and SVGAGI. The CDR3 runs 13 amino acids, cysteine and phenylalanine included. Of all the DNA, just the CDR3 is kept, 39 bases in frame from base 1. V is cut back by 11 bases and J by 0 bases, with 5 bases in the junction unmatched. The rearrangement combines TRBV6-5 with TRBJ1-1; 8 central nucleotides agree with TRBD1. The TCR comes from a human donor in good health (CMV status not recorded). Some clones in this sample may be carry-over from other donors' samples. Sample: CD8+ T cells from PBMCs. Here the CDR3 is given as CAVRTGLNTEAFF. The DNA is as follows: TGTGCCGTCCGGACAGGGTTGAACACTGAAGCTTTCTTT.